Sequencing of this T cell receptor beta chain was carried out in a study of T-cell memory formation after mild COVID-19. Whole-study context: TCR clusters largely stayed donor specific.

This clonotype has just a few counts. What it recognizes is unknown. It was 5'RACE with constant-segment primers that produced the TCR alpha and TCR beta cDNA libraries, which carried sample barcodes and UMIs. TCRdb reprocessed the 5' RACE reads via MiXCR and lists one record per CDR3 protein. Counted here are roughly 200,000 distinct CDR3 sequences, 9.5% occurring once; the ten biggest clones make up roughly 4%. Study findings and constraints: Balance between CD4 and CD8 was seen in clones contracting day 15 to 85, and a CD4+ lean was seen in later expanders.

Sequenced: PBMCs or a T cell subset sorted from them (not recorded which). This TCR derives from a man between 18 and 35 years old who had mild COVID-19 (a few samples of this study predate the infection). Cell type and time point are not known.

The chain's CDR3 is CASSFANTYEQYF. The CDR3 nucleotides read TGTGCCAGCAGTTTTGCGAATACCTACGAGCAGTACTTC. V and J are TRBV27 and TRBJ2-7; D is undetermined. Germline CDR1 is MNHEY and CDR2 is SMNVEV (reference sequence). V gave up 3 bases and J gave up 2 bases, with 8 bases separating them. CDR3 length: 13 amino acids.